The text below deals with one T cell receptor (beta chain). Its target antigen remains unknown. There are no base qualities to consult, and no much larger clone falls within one base. The CDR3 measures 18 amino acids from cysteine to phenylalanine. The read is trimmed to its CDR3 DNA, 54 bases read in frame from base 1. Relative to germline, V is missing 1 base and J is missing 1 base, with 10 bases of the junction outside any gene match. In the germline V gene, CDR1 corresponds to SGHRS and CDR2 to YFSETQ. The data were obtained in a study of blood T cell repertoires in COVID-19 (TCRdb year 2020). A note on the overall study: The collaborator samples originated in the United States, Italy and Spain and spanned the acute and convalescent phases of COVID-19. Deeply sampled blood TCRbeta repertoires from subjects exposed to, actively infected with, or recovered from COVID-19 were included in the dataset. Samples were obtained from the ongoing ImmuneRACE study (first 160 participants) and from about 1,300 subjects provided by 6 global collaborators. The sample metadata nearly always contained a de-identified subject ID, COVID-19 status, age in years and sex. The repertoires were released in a freely available public database meant as a resource for research on the immune response to SARS-CoV-2. The prospective study material was composed of cDNA or gDNA derived from T cells, B-cell-depleted T cells, or PBMCs. Where available, HLA class I and class II types were obtained from metadata supplied by the sample provider rather than from assay-based typing.

One collaborating source in Seattle enrolled patients during active infection and followed them longitudinally through the course of disease. Collaborating institutions collected whole blood in K2EDTA tubes following their own protocols. For TCRbeta analysis, collaborator samples were shipped as frozen whole blood, as isolated PBMCs, or as DNA extracted from either sample type. TCRbeta CDR3 regions were amplified from genomic DNA using the immunoSEQ Assay, a bias-controlled multiplex PCR. The original methods were these. The number of nucleated cells in each sample was estimated from the amplification of reference gene primers within the assay. To quantify the absolute abundance of each unique TCRbeta CDR3 rearrangement, sequence reads were collapsed and filtered. Productive Simpson clonality was computed per sample as the square root of Simpson's diversity index over productive rearrangements. Entries here come from immuneACCESS through TCRdb and include only in-frame sequences with V and J called. Some clones fail to appear in such tables; in the studies checked, an unresolved V gene covers under half of the shortfall, and the cause of the remainder is unknown. V, J and clone size are taken as reported in that table, and D and trimming were inferred from the DNA itself. The sample data list some 59,000 clones, and more than 70% of these were observed just once. The ten largest account for 15% to 25% of the sample.

Results the study describes overall, beyond this receptor: How much clinical and demographic metadata was included differed by source and by participant, and the metadata was provided uncurated.

The sample consisted of peripheral blood. In this chain, TRBV5-1 is recombined with TRBJ2-5, with 10 bases in between that match TRBD2. The sequence came from a man younger than 40 with COVID-19, enrolled during active disease. CDR3 region: CASSLNGLTSGPQETQYF. The base sequence is TGCGCCAGCAGCTTGAATGGCTTGACTAGCGGGCCCCAAGAGACCCAGTACTTC.